One sample yielded the 8 T cell receptor beta chains listed below, sequenced in a study of blood T cell repertoires in COVID-19. The method was immunoSEQ multiplex PCR; TCRdb's version includes in-frame clones alone and lacks a portion of them. The profile shows around 200,000 clones, 83% of them singletons. Sequencing used peripheral blood. Receptors originate from a woman aged 40 to 50 with active or convalescent COVID-19.

The rearrangement joins TRBV28 to TRBJ2-5, with D possibly matching TRBD1 (5 bases). V was shortened by 3 bases and J by 4 bases, with 12 bases between the two germline ends. Germline V CDR1 and CDR2: MDHEN, SYDVKM. CDR3 size: 14 residues. The CDR3 nucleotides are TGTGCCAGCAGTTTGGGGCCCCAGGGAGAGACCCAGTACTTC. This codes for CASSLGPQGETQYF.

The chain carries TRBV4-1 and TRBJ1-2; the D is unclear. CDR1 is MGHRA, CDR2 YSYEKL, per germline. Trimming removed 4 bases from V and 4 bases from J, with 13 bases in between. CDR3 size: 14 residues. The CDR3 nucleotides read TGCGCCAGCAGCCGTAGTACGCGTATCTATGGCTACACCTTC. This gives the protein CASSRSTRIYGYTF.

This sequence joins TRBV24-1 and TRBJ1-2; D gene uncertain. Trimming removed 4 bases at V and 3 bases at J, with 11 bases between. The CDR3 contains 14 residues. Germline V gene data show CDR1 as KGHDR and CDR2 as SFDVKD. CDR3 amino acids: CATSESGKDYGYTF. CDR3 coding DNA: TGTGCCACCAGTGAGTCCGGGAAGGACTATGGCTACACCTTC.

This clone was seen a single time. The rearrangement links TRBV7-9 to TRBJ1-2, with 11 nucleotides matching TRBD1. This CDR3 spans 15 amino acids. The J segment lost 8 bases and the V segment lost 0 bases, leaving 5 bases of the junction unmatched. Germline lookup yields CDR1 SEHNR and CDR2 FQNEAQ (reference sequence). This CDR3 is CASSLAGQGARGYTF. DNA of the CDR3: TGTGCCAGCAGCTTAGCAGGACAGGGGGCGCGAGGCTACACCTTC.

The CDR3 sequence is CSVAGGGLATDTQYF. The CDR3 nucleotides read TGCAGCGTTGCTGGGGGGGGACTAGCGACAGATACGCAGTATTTT. The gene calls are TRBV29-1 and TRBJ2-3; 10 nucleotides match TRBD2. The CDR3 spans 15 residues. J lost 3 bases, V lost 4 bases, and 7 bases had no gene match. Looked up from germline, CDR1 is SQVTM and CDR2 is ANQGSEA.

V is TRBV27 and J is TRBJ1-6; no reliable D call. V gave up 3 bases and J gave up 5 bases, with 8 bases separating them. The CDR3 extends over 14 amino acids. Germline V CDR1 and CDR2: MNHEY, SMNVEV (reference sequence). The DNA of the CDR3 is TGTGCCAGCAGTTTCAGGCAGAATAATTCACCCCTCCACTTT. Translation: CASSFRQNNSPLHF.

The chain has TRBV10-3 and TRBJ2-2; D possibly corresponds to TRBD1 (5 bases). V shed 4 bases and J shed 4 bases, with 10 bases lying between them. The CDR3 extends over 14 amino acids. Germline CDR1 ENHRY, CDR2 SYGVKD. CDR3 in DNA: TGTGCCATCAGTGCTTCAGGGCTCACCGGGGAGCTGTTTTTT. It yields the protein CAISASGLTGELFF.

This chain connects TRBV24-1 to TRBJ2-1; D may be TRBD2 (6 bases). V was clipped by 7 bases and J by 12 bases, with 18 bases between them. This CDR3 spans 13 amino acids. Germline V CDR1 and CDR2: KGHDR, SFDVKD. Here the CDR3 DNA reads TGTGCCACCAGCCACCCCCGGGGGTCGAGGCAGTTCTTC. Translation: CATSHPRGSRQFF.